These 26 T cell receptor beta chains originate from one sample sequenced in a study of blood T cell repertoires in COVID-19. TCRdb keeps only in-frame clones here, not all; method: immunoSEQ multiplex PCR. The sample includes 120,000 or so clones, just under 80% of them seen just once. Sequencing was carried out using peripheral blood. These receptors all stem from a human donor in a cohort sampled during active COVID-19.

This chain uses TRBV6-2 or TRBV6-3 with TRBJ2-5; 8 bases match TRBD2. CDR3 length: 12 residues. Trimming removed 5 bases from V and 8 bases from J; junction bases left unmatched: 4. Germline V gene sequence: CDR1 MNHEY, CDR2 SVGEGT. The CDR3 nucleotides are TGTGCCAGCAGTCTAGCGGGCCACACCCAGTACTTC. It is translated as CASSLAGHTQYF.

The rearrangement joins TRBV2 to TRBJ1-1; no clear D. V was trimmed by 6 bases and J by 4 bases, leaving 12 bases between them. Germline V lookup: CDR1 SNHLY, CDR2 FYNNEI. This CDR3 spans 13 amino acids. CDR3 region: CASRVEGSTEAFF. DNA for the CDR3: TGTGCCAGCAGAGTGGAGGGAAGCACTGAAGCTTTCTTT.

The chain carries TRBV29-1 and TRBJ2-1, with 10 bases matching TRBD1. After removal of 1 base from V and 2 bases from J, the junction contained 5 bases not matched to a gene. The V gene's germline CDR1 is SQVTM and CDR2 ANQGSEA. This CDR3 has 16 residues. The CDR3 DNA sequence: TGCAGCGTTGAAGGGGGTGGACAGGGGGCCTACAATGAGCAGTTCTTC. Protein sequence: CSVEGGGQGAYNEQFF.

This rearrangement joins TRBV27 to TRBJ1-1, with D possibly TRBD1 on 6 matching bases. CDR1 and CDR2 (germline): MNHEY, SMNVEV (reference sequence). The CDR3 runs to 13 residues. Trimming took 4 bases from V and 1 from J, leaving 7 bases between them. Here the CDR3 reads CASSWGQNTEAFF. The DNA of the CDR3 is TGTGCCAGCAGTTGGGGACAGAACACTGAAGCTTTCTTT.

V is TRBV7-2 and J is TRBJ2-2, with 9 bases aligning to TRBD2. After removal of 2 bases from V and 3 bases from J, the junction contained 13 bases not matched to a gene. This CDR3 is 19 amino acids long. CDR1 is SGHTA and CDR2 is FQGNSA in the germline V gene. The CDR3 loop reads CASSLPLQPGLADTGELFF. In DNA, the CDR3 is TGTGCCAGCAGCTTACCTCTTCAGCCGGGACTAGCCGACACCGGGGAGCTGTTTTTT.

The V call is TRBV3-1 (or the pseudogene TRBV3-2), the J call TRBJ1-4; D unresolved. CDR1 is LGHDT, CDR2 YNNKEL, per germline (reference sequence). The CDR3 runs 14 residues. V was cut by 4 bases and J by 6 bases, with 12 bases left in between. CDR3 DNA sequence: TGTGCCAGCAGCCTGGTAGGCGGTGATGAAAAACTGTTTTTT. This encodes CASSLVGGDEKLFF.

The CDR3 DNA reads TGTGCCAGCAGTTACTGGCAGGCTAGCACAGATACGCAGTATTTT. Residues: CASSYWQASTDTQYF. The chain is built from TRBV6-2 or TRBV6-3 and TRBJ2-3; D call uncertain. V shed 1 base and J shed 0 bases, with 8 bases lying between them. This CDR3 has 15 residues. Per the germline V gene, CDR1 is MNHEY and CDR2 is SVGEGT.

This chain's CDR3 is CAWRGTSGSQGTQYF. CDR3 bases: TGTGCCTGGCGCGGGACTAGCGGGAGTCAGGGCACGCAGTATTTT. V and J are TRBV30 and TRBJ2-3; TRBD2 aligns across 14 bases. With V trimmed by 5 bases and J by 9 bases, 10 bases remained unmatched. CDR3 length equals 15 residues. Germline CDR1 GTSNPN, CDR2 SVGIG (reference sequence).

This chain uses TRBV25-1 with TRBJ2-2; 8 nucleotides line up with TRBD1. This CDR3 is 15 amino acids long. Germline-derived CDR1 and CDR2 are MGHDK and SYGVNS. V was clipped by 4 bases and J by 1 base; unmatched bases: 2. The CDR3 region is CASSGDRGNTGELFF. CDR3 nucleotides: TGTGCCAGCAGTGGCGACAGGGGGAACACCGGGGAGCTGTTTTTT. The full variable domain, rest sourced from reference TRBV25-1 and TRBJ2-2, is EADIYQTPRYLVIGTGKKITLECSQTMGHDKMYWYQQDPGMELHLIHYSYGVNSTEKGDLSSESTVSRIRTEHFPLTLESARPSHTSQYLCASSGDRGNTGELFFGEGSRLTVL.

This clone has just a few counts. The chain combines TRBV10-3 with TRBJ2-7; no clear D. The germline V gene encodes CDR1 ENHRY and CDR2 SYGVKD. The CDR3 sequence is 12 residues long. The ends were cut back, 3 bases at V and 1 base at J, with 4 bases in the middle. As DNA, the CDR3 is TGTGCCATCAGTGACAGATCCTACGAGCAGTACTTC. Translating it yields CAISDRSYEQYF.

This clone was seen once. The chain recombines TRBV27 with TRBJ1-1, with a weak D call TRBD1 (5 bases). Germline V CDR1 and CDR2: MNHEY, SMNVEV (reference sequence). CDR3 length: 13 amino acids. Trimming stripped 8 bases from V and 5 bases from J, with 15 bases between. The CDR3 protein is CASRSGGRTEAFF. The DNA for the CDR3 is TGTGCCAGCCGTAGCGGGGGAAGGACTGAAGCTTTCTTT.

This chain connects TRBV28 to TRBJ1-4; 8 bases are a match to TRBD1. Trimming at V came to 6 bases and at J to 7 bases, leaving 7 bases not matched to a gene. There are 14 residues in the CDR3. Germline values: CDR1 MDHEN, CDR2 SYDVKM. CDR3 in amino acids: CASSSRGRREKLFF. The CDR3 DNA is TGTGCCAGCAGCAGCAGGGGGCGCCGTGAAAAACTGTTTTTT.

J is TRBJ1-3 and V is TRBV7-9; D is ambiguous. V gave up 3 bases and J gave up 6 bases, with 9 bases separating them. The germline V gene has CDR1 SEHNR and CDR2 FQNEAQ (reference sequence). This CDR3 region has 13 residues. The CDR3 DNA sequence: TGTGCCAGCAGCTTCGGAGCCCAAAACACCATATATTTT. It translates to CASSFGAQNTIYF.

This chain joins TRBV6-1 and TRBJ1-1; TRBD1 matches at 9 bases. V gave up 1 base and J gave up 6 bases; unmatched junction bases: 0. CDR1 is MNHNS, CDR2 SASEGT, per germline. CDR3 length: 13 residues. CDR3 nucleotides: TGTGCCAGCAGTGAAGGGACAGGGGCTGAAGCTTTCTTT. Its protein is CASSEGTGAEAFF.

The CDR3 nucleotides are TGTGCCAGCGACGGGAGGGGGTCGGACGGGGAGCTGTTTTTT. This gives the protein CASDGRGSDGELFF. The chain combines TRBV6-5 with TRBJ2-2, with TRBD2 identical over 8 bases. The CDR3 runs to 14 residues. Germline V gene sequence: CDR1 MNHEY, CDR2 SVGAGI. V shed 8 bases and J 7 bases; nucleotides not matched to a gene: 9.

This clone was seen only a few times. This sequence joins TRBV5-4 and TRBJ2-3, with 7 bases aligning to TRBD2. The J segment lost 1 base and the V segment lost 4 bases, leaving 9 bases of the junction unmatched. The CDR3 contains 16 residues. Germline V gene sequence: CDR1 SGHNT, CDR2 YYREEE (reference sequence). The CDR3 loop reads CASSPASGRGTDTQYF. As DNA, the CDR3 is TGTGCCAGCAGCCCCGCGTCGGGGAGGGGCACAGATACGCAGTATTTT.

The J gene is TRBJ2-2, the V gene TRBV5-6, with a tentative D call TRBD1 (5 bases). CDR3 length equals 16 residues. Germline CDR1 and CDR2: SGHDT and YYEEEE. V gave up 1 base and J gave up 0 bases, with 10 bases separating them. CDR3 DNA: TGTGCCAGCAGCTTGACAGGTACCGCGAACACCGGGGAGCTGTTTTTT. This sequence encodes CASSLTGTANTGELFF.

The rearrangement links TRBV29-1 to TRBJ2-3; 7 bases agree with TRBD1. The V gene's germline CDR1 is SQVTM and CDR2 ANQGSEA. The V segment lost 4 bases and the J segment 1 base; nucleotides outside the gene matches: 5. This CDR3 is 14 amino acids long. CDR3 residues: CSVGAGGRTDTQYF. The CDR3 DNA reads as TGCAGCGTTGGGGCAGGGGGACGCACAGATACGCAGTATTTT.

The chain joins TRBV9 to TRBJ2-6, with TRBD2 as a possible D gene (6 bases). CDR3 size: 16 residues. Germline V gene sequence: CDR1 SGDLS, CDR2 YYNGEE. Trimming took 4 bases from V and 4 from J, leaving 15 bases between them. The CDR3 sequence is CASSSSSGSGANVLTF. The CDR3 nucleotides are TGTGCCAGCAGCTCTTCGAGCGGGTCGGGGGCCAACGTCCTGACTTTC.

The chain carries TRBV7-2 and TRBJ2-7, with a tentative D call TRBD1 (5 bases). The V end was cut by 1 base, the J end by 3 bases, with 10 bases between. The germline V gene has CDR1 SGHTA and CDR2 FQGNSA. CDR3 length equals 14 residues. The CDR3 nucleotides are TGTGCCAGCAGCTTAGGACAGATACTCTACGAGCAGTACTTC. Translating gives CASSLGQILYEQYF.

This clone was seen a handful of times. V usage is TRBV11-2 and J usage is TRBJ1-6; 7 bases are a match to TRBD1. With V trimmed by 2 bases and J by 8 bases, 6 bases remained unmatched. This CDR3 has 15 amino acids. Germline loops: CDR1 SGHAT, CDR2 FQNNGV. The CDR3 region is CASSLQTGSHSPLHF. In DNA form, the CDR3 reads TGTGCCAGCAGCTTACAGACAGGGTCTCATTCACCCCTCCACTTT.

V and J are TRBV28 and TRBJ2-7; a possible D gene is TRBD1 (7 bases). Trimming pared 6 bases from V and 2 bases from J, leaving 17 bases between. The CDR3 is 15 residues long. Looked up from germline, CDR1 is MDHEN and CDR2 is SYDVKM. The CDR3 loop reads CASRTGTEGAYEQYF. Here the CDR3 DNA reads TGTGCCAGCAGGACAGGGACTGAAGGAGCCTACGAGCAGTACTTC.

This clone was counted between two and nine times. This chain joins TRBV27 and TRBJ2-7; D might be TRBD2 (6 bases). This CDR3 has 13 amino acids. Trimming removed 6 bases from V and 6 bases from J, with 15 bases in between. Germline CDR1 and CDR2: MNHEY and SMNVEV (reference sequence). The chain's CDR3 is CASRGSGTSEQYF. The CDR3 DNA reads TGTGCCAGCAGGGGGTCGGGGACTTCCGAGCAGTACTTC.

The V gene is TRBV4-1, the J gene TRBJ2-2; TRBD1 agrees at 7 bases. The CDR3 runs to 17 residues. Germline CDR1 and CDR2: MGHRA and YSYEKL. The trim removed 0 bases at V and 3 bases at J, leaving 7 bases unmatched. CDR3 protein: CASSQDVRQGDTGELFF. CDR3 sequence (DNA): TGCGCCAGCAGCCAAGATGTTCGGCAGGGGGACACCGGGGAGCTGTTTTTT.

This clone was counted between two and nine times. The chain employs TRBV12-5 and TRBJ1-1, with TRBD1 matching over 8 bases. The length of the CDR3 is 14 residues. V lost 6 bases to trimming and J lost 4 bases; unmatched junction nucleotides: 7. Germline CDR1 reads LGHNT; CDR2 reads FRNRAP. The CDR3 DNA sequence: TGTGCTAGTGGCCAAGACAGGGGTAGCACTGAAGCTTTCTTT. Its protein product is CASGQDRGSTEAFF.

The count of this clone is one. V gene TRBV12-5 combines with J gene TRBJ2-2, with a tentative D call TRBD1 (8 bases). V lost 1 base, J lost 5 bases, and 17 bases lay in between. Germline-derived CDR1 and CDR2 are LGHNT and FRNRAP. The CDR3 consists of 17 residues. In DNA form, the CDR3 reads TGTGCTAGTGGTTTGGGACCCGACAGGGGAGGGACCGGGGAGCTGTTTTTT. Its translation is CASGLGPDRGGTGELFF.